The rows below give T cell receptor beta chains drawn from one sample of a study of blood T cell repertoires in COVID-19. TCRdb keeps only in-frame clones here, not all; method: immunoSEQ multiplex PCR. The top ten hold approximately 3.1% of the sample, which has approximately 210,000 clones, roughly four fifths seen once. Sequenced sample: PBMCs or T cells enriched from blood (not recorded which). The receptors originated from a woman aged 60-75 years who had recovered from COVID-19. CDR3s include the opening cysteine and the closing phenylalanine or tryptophan. Fields, in order: J gene, V gene, clone size, D gene, CDR3 DNA, CDR3 protein. A D gene is named only where the DNA matches it firmly. Size values are once, few and many counts, or a class for expanded clones, and some rows have none.

>TRBJ2-3|TRBV5-5|few|.
TGTGCCAGCAGCCCAGAGGCATTCACAGATACGCAGTATTTT
CASSPEAFTDTQYF
>TRBJ2-1|TRBV10-3|.|TRBD2
TGTGCCATCAGCGACTCGGGACTAGCGGGAGGCTACAATGAGCAGTTCTTC
CAISDSGLAGGYNEQFF
>TRBJ1-1|TRBV7-8|.|.
TGTGCCAGCAGTAGGGGGGGGGTGACCACTGAAGCTTTCTTT
CASSRGGVTTEAFF
>TRBJ1-4|TRBV9|.|TRBD1
TGTGCCAGCAGCGTGACAGGGGATAGAGAAAAACTGTTTTTT
CASSVTGDREKLFF
>TRBJ1-2|TRBV6-1|.|TRBD1
TGTGCCAGCAGTGAAGGGACAGGCGACTATGGCTACACCTTC
CASSEGTGDYGYTF
>TRBJ1-3|TRBV15|.|TRBD1
TGTGCCACCAGCGTAGACAGGGGCTCTGGAAACACCATATATTTT
CATSVDRGSGNTIYF
>TRBJ2-5|TRBV5-1|.|TRBD2
TGCGCCAGCAGCGGGGACGGGGGGTACCAAGAGACCCAGTACTTC
CASSGDGGYQETQYF
>TRBJ2-7|TRBV9|.|.
TGTGCCAGCAGCCTTGACCGAGAGGCAGTAGGCGAGCAGTACTTC
CASSLDREAVGEQYF
>TRBJ2-1|TRBV6-5|few|.
TGTGCCAGCAGAACCGCGGGTAGCTCCTACAATGAGCAGTTCTTC
CASRTAGSSYNEQFF
>TRBJ2-7|TRBV18|.|.
TGTGCCAGCTCACCAACAATTATGACGCGGTTCCACGAGCAGTACTTC
CASSPTIMTRFHEQYF
>TRBJ1-3|TRBV5-4|.|.
TGTGCCAGCAGCTTGGCCGCGGGGGATTCGACCGGAAACACCATATATTTT
CASSLAAGDSTGNTIYF
>TRBJ1-5|TRBV4-3|.|.
TGCGCCAGCAGCCCTGGGACAATCAATCAGCCCCAGCATTTT
CASSPGTINQPQHF
>TRBJ2-1|TRBV19|few|.
TGTGCCACTTCGGTCCAGGGGTCCTACAATGAGCAGTTCTTC
CATSVQGSYNEQFF
>TRBJ1-2|TRBV18|few|.
TGTGCCAGCTCACCAGTGACTCTCCCAGAAGGCTACACCTTC
CASSPVTLPEGYTF
>TRBJ1-2|TRBV7-9|.|TRBD1
TGTGCCAGCAGCTTAAACGATAGGACAGGGAGCTATGGCTACACCTTC
CASSLNDRTGSYGYTF
>TRBJ2-1|TRBV2|.|TRBD2
TGTGCCAGCATCCAACGGGGACTAGCGGGCAATGAGCAGTTCTTC
CASIQRGLAGNEQFF
>TRBJ2-7|TRBV6-5|once|.
TGTGCCAGCAGTTCAGGGATCCGCTACGAGCAGTACTTC
CASSSGIRYEQYF
>TRBJ1-6|TRBV7-2|once|.
TGTGCCAGCAGCCCCCAAATCGTGAGCTCCTATAATTCACCCCTCCACTTT
CASSPQIVSSYNSPLHF
>TRBJ2-3|TRBV30|.|.
TGTGCCTGGAGTGCACCGGTCGCTAGACCAGATACGCAGTATTTT
CAWSAPVARPDTQYF
>TRBJ2-2|TRBV5-1|.|TRBD2
TGCGCCAGCAGCTTGGTTCTAGCGGGAGTTTCCGGGGAGCTGTTTTTT
CASSLVLAGVSGELFF
>TRBJ1-5|TRBV2|.|.
TGTGCCAGCAACGTAAGACAGAATAGCAATCAGCCCCAGCATTTT
CASNVRQNSNQPQHF
>TRBJ2-7|TRBV4-2|.|TRBD2
TGTGCCAGCAGCCAAGATGTGATAACTAGCGGGACCTACGAGCAGTACTTC
CASSQDVITSGTYEQYF
>TRBJ1-2|TRBV2|.|.
TGTGCCAGCAGTTCTCAGGCTATGGCTGGCTACACCTTC
CASSSQAMAGYTF
>TRBJ2-2|TRBV25-1|.|.
TGTGCCAGCAGTACATCCGGGACATTGAACACCGGGGAGCTGTTTTTT
CASSTSGTLNTGELFF
>TRBJ2-7|TRBV7-9|.|.
TGTGCCAGCAGACGGGGATCCTACGAGCAGTACTTC
CASRRGSYEQYF
>TRBJ2-7|TRBV7-9|.|.
TGTGCCAGCACCTCAGGAATAGACGAGCAGTACTTC
CASTSGIDEQYF
>TRBJ2-2|TRBV5-6|.|TRBD1
TGTGCCAGCAGCACAGGGGGCTTCGGCGGGGAGCTGTTTTTT
CASSTGGFGGELFF
>TRBJ1-5|TRBV5-8|.|.
TGTGCCAGCAGCCCACGGGACATTTATCAGCCCCAGCATTTT
CASSPRDIYQPQHF
>TRBJ1-6|TRBV6-5|many|.
TGTGCCAGCAGTTACGGGCGCAGCTCCTATAATTCACCCCTCCACTTT
CASSYGRSSYNSPLHF
>TRBJ1-2|TRBV5-1|.|.
TGCGCCAGCAGCTTGGATCCGGGTTTCTATGGCTACACCTTC
CASSLDPGFYGYTF